A selection of T cell receptor beta chains follows, all from one sample in a study of blood T cell repertoires in COVID-19. Libraries were prepared by immunoSEQ multiplex PCR; TCRdb keeps only in-frame clonotypes and omits some of them. Of approximately 310,000 clones in the sample, around 87% are singletons; the top ten hold 1%. Sequencing was performed on peripheral blood. All receptors come from a man aged 50 to 60 with active or convalescent COVID-19. CDR3s include the opening cysteine and the closing phenylalanine or tryptophan. D genes are given only for firm matches. Some rows have no size entry. The others give once, few or many, or a class for an expanded clone.

d_gene: TRBD2
v_gene: TRBV4-3
abundance: once
j_gene: TRBJ2-2
len: 17
CDR3nt: TGCGCCAGCAGCCAAGATACAGCGGGGGTGATCCCCGGGGAGCTGTTTTTT
CDR3aa: CASSQDTAGVIPGELFF

d_gene: NA
v_gene: TRBV18
abundance: NA
j_gene: TRBJ2-5
len: 14
CDR3nt: TGTGCCAGCTCACCACCGATTCAGGGGGAGACCCAGTACTTC
CDR3aa: CASSPPIQGETQYF

d_gene: NA
v_gene: TRBV18
abundance: NA
j_gene: TRBJ2-5
len: 15
CDR3nt: TGTGCCAGCTCACCGGCCCGAGCGGGCCAAGAGACCCAGTACTTC
CDR3aa: CASSPARAGQETQYF

d_gene: TRBD1
v_gene: TRBV19
abundance: NA
j_gene: TRBJ1-5
len: 14
CDR3nt: TGTGCCAGTAGAGGAGGGGGCAGCAATCAGCCCCAGCATTTT
CDR3aa: CASRGGGSNQPQHF

d_gene: NA
v_gene: TRBV7-2
abundance: NA
j_gene: TRBJ2-7
len: 12
CDR3nt: TGTGCCAGCAGCCTAGTCCGGTGGGAGCAGTACTTC
CDR3aa: CASSLVRWEQYF

d_gene: NA
v_gene: TRBV19
abundance: few
j_gene: TRBJ2-7
len: 15
CDR3nt: TGTGCCAGTAGTATAGATCCCCAGGGAACCTACGAGCAGTACTTC
CDR3aa: CASSIDPQGTYEQYF

d_gene: TRBD2
v_gene: TRBV4-2
abundance: NA
j_gene: TRBJ2-5
len: 17
CDR3nt: TGTGCCAGCAGCCAAGGGACTAGCGGGGGGGGCCAAGAGACCCAGTACTTC
CDR3aa: CASSQGTSGGGQETQYF

d_gene: NA
v_gene: TRBV19
abundance: NA
j_gene: TRBJ2-1
len: 11
CDR3nt: TGTGCCAGCGGGTACTACAATGAGCAGTTCTTC
CDR3aa: CASGYYNEQFF

d_gene: TRBD1
v_gene: TRBV27
abundance: NA
j_gene: TRBJ2-7
len: 14
CDR3nt: TGTGCCAGCAGGGGGACAGGCAATCCCTACGAGCAGTACTTC
CDR3aa: CASRGTGNPYEQYF

d_gene: TRBD1
v_gene: TRBV7-7
abundance: NA
j_gene: TRBJ2-7
len: 15
CDR3nt: TGTGCTAGCAGCTCCACACTGACAGGGCCCTCTGAGCAGTACTTC
CDR3aa: CASSSTLTGPSEQYF

d_gene: TRBD1
v_gene: TRBV28
abundance: NA
j_gene: TRBJ2-5
len: 15
CDR3nt: TGTGCCAGCAGTCTTTACAGGGGCGCCGTAGAGACCCAGTACTTC
CDR3aa: CASSLYRGAVETQYF

d_gene: NA
v_gene: TRBV2
abundance: NA
j_gene: TRBJ2-1
len: 15
CDR3nt: TGTGCCAGCAGTGAAGGGACTTCATACTACAATGAGCAGTTCTTC
CDR3aa: CASSEGTSYYNEQFF

d_gene: TRBD2
v_gene: TRBV2
abundance: NA
j_gene: TRBJ2-7
len: 15
CDR3nt: TGTGCCAGCAGTGATGAACTAGCGGACAGCTACGAGCAGTACTTC
CDR3aa: CASSDELADSYEQYF

d_gene: TRBD1
v_gene: TRBV24-1
abundance: NA
j_gene: TRBJ1-6
len: 15
CDR3nt: TGTGCCACCTATAAGACAGGGGGCGTCGTCTCACCCCTCCACTTT
CDR3aa: CATYKTGGVVSPLHF

d_gene: NA
v_gene: TRBV12-3/TRBV12-4
abundance: NA
j_gene: TRBJ1-2
len: 12
CDR3nt: TGTGCCAGCAGTTTTCTGCGCAACGGCTACACCTTC
CDR3aa: CASSFLRNGYTF

d_gene: NA
v_gene: TRBV6-2/TRBV6-3
abundance: NA
j_gene: TRBJ2-7
len: 13
CDR3nt: TGTGCCAGCAGTTACCAGGATCCCTACGAGCAGTACTTC
CDR3aa: CASSYQDPYEQYF

d_gene: TRBD1
v_gene: TRBV5-1
abundance: NA
j_gene: TRBJ2-3
len: 15
CDR3nt: TGCGCCAGCAGCTTGGTCGGACAGGGCACAGATACGCAGTATTTT
CDR3aa: CASSLVGQGTDTQYF

d_gene: TRBD1
v_gene: TRBV7-2
abundance: NA
j_gene: TRBJ2-7
len: 14
CDR3nt: TGTGCCAGCAGCCGGGACAGGGGCTCCTACGAGCAGTACTTC
CDR3aa: CASSRDRGSYEQYF

d_gene: NA
v_gene: TRBV14
abundance: NA
j_gene: TRBJ2-7
len: 14
CDR3nt: TGTGCCAGCGCGCGGGGGCCTGGGTCCTACGAGCAGTACTTC
CDR3aa: CASARGPGSYEQYF

d_gene: NA
v_gene: TRBV6-5
abundance: NA
j_gene: TRBJ2-3
len: 15
CDR3nt: TGTGCCAGCAGGGTCGGACAAGCGAGCACAGATACGCAGTATTTT
CDR3aa: CASRVGQASTDTQYF

d_gene: TRBD1
v_gene: TRBV6-5
abundance: NA
j_gene: TRBJ1-4
len: 15
CDR3nt: TGTGCCAGCAGAGCGACAGGGACCCCTAATGAAAAACTGTTTTTT
CDR3aa: CASRATGTPNEKLFF

d_gene: NA
v_gene: TRBV19
abundance: NA
j_gene: TRBJ1-5
len: 15
CDR3nt: TGTGCCAGTAGCTGGACAGTGAATAGCAATCAGCCCCAGCATTTT
CDR3aa: CASSWTVNSNQPQHF

d_gene: TRBD1
v_gene: TRBV28
abundance: NA
j_gene: TRBJ1-4
len: 14
CDR3nt: TGTGCCAGCAGTTTGACAGGGGTGGATGAAAAACTGTTTTTT
CDR3aa: CASSLTGVDEKLFF

d_gene: NA
v_gene: TRBV14
abundance: NA
j_gene: TRBJ2-1
len: 17
CDR3nt: TGTGCCAGCAGCCAAGATCCCAGGGCGGCTTTATACAATGAGCAGTTCTTC
CDR3aa: CASSQDPRAALYNEQFF

d_gene: NA
v_gene: TRBV18
abundance: NA
j_gene: TRBJ1-2
len: 15
CDR3nt: TGTGCCAGCTCACCAGCGACACAAGTTAACTATGGCTACACCTTC
CDR3aa: CASSPATQVNYGYTF

d_gene: TRBD1
v_gene: TRBV29-1
abundance: NA
j_gene: TRBJ2-1
len: 15
CDR3nt: TGCAGCGTTACATTTTACAGGGGTGTGGGCAATGAGCAGTTCTTC
CDR3aa: CSVTFYRGVGNEQFF

d_gene: TRBD1
v_gene: TRBV4-2
abundance: NA
j_gene: TRBJ2-7
len: 15
CDR3nt: TGTGCCAGCAGCCAAGGGACAGGGACCTCCTACGAGCAGTACTTC
CDR3aa: CASSQGTGTSYEQYF

d_gene: NA
v_gene: TRBV4-3
abundance: NA
j_gene: TRBJ1-1
len: 16
CDR3nt: TGCGCCAGCAGCCAAGAGACTCGACTTTTGAACACTGAAGCTTTCTTT
CDR3aa: CASSQETRLLNTEAFF

d_gene: NA
v_gene: TRBV6-2/TRBV6-3
abundance: NA
j_gene: TRBJ2-5
len: 15
CDR3nt: TGTGCCAGCAGTTACCAACCAGGGGGGAAGGAGACCCAGTACTTC
CDR3aa: CASSYQPGGKETQYF

d_gene: NA
v_gene: TRBV5-4
abundance: NA
j_gene: TRBJ1-1
len: 15
CDR3nt: TGTGCCAGCAGCTTTTGGGACTATCCAAACACTGAAGCTTTCTTT
CDR3aa: CASSFWDYPNTEAFF

d_gene: TRBD2
v_gene: TRBV6-6
abundance: NA
j_gene: TRBJ2-1
len: 13
CDR3nt: TGTGCCACCGCTAGCGGGAGTACCAATGAGCAGTTCTTC
CDR3aa: CATASGSTNEQFF

d_gene: TRBD1
v_gene: TRBV6-5
abundance: NA
j_gene: TRBJ1-2
len: 14
CDR3nt: TGTGCCAGCAGGCGACAGGGGATGAACTATGGCTACACCTTC
CDR3aa: CASRRQGMNYGYTF

d_gene: NA
v_gene: TRBV5-1
abundance: many
j_gene: TRBJ2-5
len: 14
CDR3nt: TGCGCCAGCAGCCTCCGACAATGGATGGAGACCCAGTACTTC
CDR3aa: CASSLRQWMETQYF

d_gene: TRBD1
v_gene: TRBV5-1
abundance: NA
j_gene: TRBJ2-1
len: 15
CDR3nt: TGCGCCAGCAGTCTGGGACAGAGCTCCTACAATGAGCAGTTCTTC
CDR3aa: CASSLGQSSYNEQFF

d_gene: NA
v_gene: TRBV6-5
abundance: NA
j_gene: TRBJ2-7
len: 13
CDR3nt: TGTGCCAGCAGCCTTACAGGATCCTACGAGCAGTACTTC
CDR3aa: CASSLTGSYEQYF

d_gene: TRBD1
v_gene: TRBV15
abundance: NA
j_gene: TRBJ1-2
len: 14
CDR3nt: TGTGCCACCAGAGAAGGACAGGGATTGGGCGGCTACACCTTC
CDR3aa: CATREGQGLGGYTF

d_gene: TRBD1
v_gene: TRBV19
abundance: NA
j_gene: TRBJ1-2
len: 17
CDR3nt: TGTGCCAGTAGTGCTTCCACGGCGGAGGGGGCGGTTTATGGCTACACCTTC
CDR3aa: CASSASTAEGAVYGYTF